These 25 T cell receptor beta chains came from one sample sequenced in a study of CXCR3-negative and CXCR3-positive naive CD8 T cells. Overall study findings and caveats: CXCR3-positive naive cells had more hydrophobic TRB CDR3s than CXCR3-negative naive cells.

The antigens of these receptors remain unknown. 5' RACE with UMI labels generated the TRB cDNA libraries. TCRdb processed the 5' RACE reads again and assigns one entry to each CDR3 protein, with no DNA. Its clone listing holds under 6,000 distinct CDR3 sequences. Sequencing used naive CXCR3+ CD8+ T cells from blood. Subset described: CD45RO-CCR7+CD27+CD95- naive CD8+ T cells expressing CXCR3 (TNR3+). These receptors all come from a human donor in good health. Some clones in this sample may be carry-over from other donors' samples.

The chain joins TRBV7-8 to TRBJ2-3; without DNA, the TCRdb call of TRBD2 cannot be checked. CDR1 is SGHVS, CDR2 FQNEAQ, per germline. The CDR3 totals 14 residues. This CDR3 reads CASSGERGTDTQYF.

The rearrangement joins TRBV5-1 to TRBJ2-7; TCRdb outputs TRBD2, but without DNA this stays unchecked. The CDR3 loop spans 16 amino acids. Germline loops: CDR1 SGHRS, CDR2 YFSETQ. The CDR3 loop is CASSPNSASPRYEQYF.

This clonotype ranks as medium-sized (0.01 to 0.1%) in terms of frequency. The V call is TRBV7-8, the J call TRBJ2-1; TCRdb gives TRBD2 as the D gene, but with no DNA this cannot be confirmed. The germline V gene encodes CDR1 SGHVS and CDR2 FQNEAQ. The CDR3 covers 18 residues. The CDR3 reads CASSLAVTSGITYNEQFF.

The V and J genes are TRBV29-1 and TRBJ2-3; TCRdb's D call, TRBD2, is unchecked because there is no DNA. The CDR3 totals 16 residues. Germline assignment: CDR1 SQVTM and CDR2 ANQGSEA. The CDR3 is CSVEPSGRLGTDTQYF.

Judged by frequency, this clonotype is medium-sized. J is TRBJ2-3 and V is TRBV27; the TCRdb D gene call, TRBD2, has no DNA to confirm it. Germline values: CDR1 MNHEY, CDR2 SMNVEV (reference sequence). The CDR3 covers 15 residues. This CDR3 reads CASSVLAGSTDTQYF.

CDR3 in amino acids: CASSLVGESGELFF. The genes are TRBV7-6 and TRBJ2-2. In germline, CDR1 is SGHVS, CDR2 FNYEAQ. The CDR3 consists of 14 residues.

The CDR3 sequence is CSARIRTGARTHNEQFF. The chain uses TRBV29-1 and TRBJ2-1; lacking DNA, the TRBD1 call made by TCRdb goes unchecked. CDR3 length equals 17 residues. Germline CDR1 SQVTM, CDR2 ANQGSEA.

This clonotype is deemed medium-sized by its frequency. This chain joins TRBV15 and TRBJ1-5; TCRdb proposes TRBD1, but this gene call is untestable without DNA. The CDR3 covers 14 residues. Germline lookup yields CDR1 LNHNV and CDR2 YYDKDF (reference sequence). The chain's CDR3 is CATSSGTGNQPQHF. The whole variable domain, filled in from reference TRBV15 and TRBJ1-5, reads DAMVIQNPRYQVTQFGKPVTLSCSQTLNHNVMYWYQQKSSQAPKLLFHYYDKDFNNEADTPDNFQSRRPNTSFCFLDIRSPGLGDTAMYLCATSSGTGNQPQHFGDGTRLSIL.

The rearrangement joins TRBV6-5 to TRBJ2-7; the TRBD2 assignment by TCRdb is unverifiable without DNA. The germline V gene encodes CDR1 MNHEY and CDR2 SVGAGI. The CDR3 has 13 amino acids. CDR3 amino acids: CASTPGLSYEQYF.

The chain links TRBV5-4 to TRBJ2-5. The germline V gene encodes CDR1 SGHNT and CDR2 YYREEE (reference sequence). The CDR3 consists of 13 residues. The CDR3 sequence: CASSLAAWETQYF. Together with reference TRBV5-4 and TRBJ2-5, the CDR3 gives the full variable domain: ETGVTQSPTHLIKTRGQQVTLRCSSQSGHNTVSWYQQALGQGPQFIFQYYREEENGRGNFPPRFSGLQFPNYSSELNVNALELDDSALYLCASSLAAWETQYFGPGTRLLVL.

This clonotype shows up as medium-sized by frequency. The chain is built from TRBV4-3 and TRBJ1-1. The CDR3 runs 14 residues. Germline assignment: CDR1 LGHNA and CDR2 YSLEER. CDR3 region: CASSHAGWITEAFF.

The rearrangement links TRBV10-1 to TRBJ2-1; absent DNA, TCRdb's TRBD1 call cannot be checked. Per germline, CDR1 WNHNN and CDR2 SYGVQD (reference sequence). This CDR3 region has 16 residues. This CDR3 is CASSENSPPSGPEQFF.

CDR3 amino acids: CASSLYAYNEQFF. The chain links TRBV7-3 to TRBJ2-1. Germline V CDR1 and CDR2: SGHTA, FQGTGA. This CDR3 has 13 amino acids.

This chain connects TRBV19 to TRBJ2-2; no DNA is available, so the TRBD2 call from TCRdb remains unchecked. The CDR3 sequence is 15 residues long. Germline CDR1 LNHDA, CDR2 SQIVND (reference sequence). The CDR3 sequence: CASSIWRETTGELFF.

Considering frequency, this clonotype is medium-sized. The V and J genes are TRBV5-1 and TRBJ2-1; without DNA, the TCRdb call of TRBD2 cannot be checked. The CDR3 length is 17 residues. Germline CDR1 SGHRS, CDR2 YFSETQ. The CDR3 protein is CASSPTPGTSALHEQFF.

Here the CDR3 reads CASSGGRGFQETQYF. This chain joins TRBV28 and TRBJ2-5; TCRdb selects TRBD1, and the lack of DNA leaves this call unchecked. The CDR3 covers 15 residues. Germline CDR1 MDHEN, CDR2 SYDVKM.

Its frequency marks this clonotype as medium-sized (0.01 to 0.1%). This CDR3 reads CASSQGGTLHSYEQYF. The chain has TRBV4-1 and TRBJ2-7; TCRdb's D gene call, TRBD1, goes unchecked for lack of DNA. The CDR3 runs to 16 residues. From germline, CDR1 is MGHRA and CDR2 YSYEKL.

This sequence joins TRBV19 and TRBJ2-7; TCRdb's D call, TRBD2, is unchecked because there is no DNA. CDR1 is LNHDA and CDR2 is SQIVND in the germline V gene (reference sequence). The CDR3 has 18 amino acids. The chain's CDR3 is CASSIGSAIGLANHEQYF.

This clonotype is called medium-sized (0.01 to 0.1%) based on its frequency. This chain links TRBV20-1 with TRBJ2-1; TCRdb outputs TRBD2, but without DNA this stays unchecked. The germline V gene encodes CDR1 DFQATT and CDR2 SNEGSKA (reference sequence). CDR3 length: 14 residues. The chain's CDR3 is CSARTSGRVDEQFF.

Measured by frequency, this clonotype is medium-sized. The chain recombines TRBV2 with TRBJ2-2. Germline loops: CDR1 SNHLY, CDR2 FYNNEI. The CDR3 consists of 15 residues. This CDR3 reads CASSEWPRNTGELFF.

By frequency, this clonotype registers medium-sized. This chain uses TRBV7-9 with TRBJ1-2; there is no DNA to check the TCRdb D call of TRBD1. The germline V gene encodes CDR1 SEHNR and CDR2 FQNEAQ (reference sequence). There are 12 residues in the CDR3. The CDR3 loop is CASSSAPYGYTF. The full variable domain, completed using reference TRBV7-9 and TRBJ1-2, is DTGVSQNPRHKITKRGQNVTFRCDPISEHNRLYWYRQTLGQGPEFLTYFQNEAQLEKSRLLSDRFSAERPKGSFSTLEIQRTEQGDSAMYLCASSSAPYGYTFGSGTRLTVV.

The chain uses TRBV5-1 and TRBJ2-1; TCRdb outputs TRBD2, but without DNA this stays unchecked. CDR1 and CDR2 (germline): SGHRS, YFSETQ. The CDR3 loop spans 16 amino acids. This CDR3 is CASSWDSGSNYNEQFF.

By frequency, this clonotype registers medium-sized. The rearrangement links TRBV29-1 to TRBJ2-7; checking the TCRdb D call of TRBD2 is not possible without DNA. Germline-derived CDR1 and CDR2 are SQVTM and ANQGSEA. CDR3 size: 12 residues. The CDR3 region is CSVNFAGYEQYF.

By frequency, this clonotype registers medium-sized. The rearrangement uses TRBV4-1 and TRBJ2-7; checking the TCRdb D call of TRBD2 is not possible without DNA. Germline lookup yields CDR1 MGHRA and CDR2 YSYEKL. This CDR3 contains 15 residues. The CDR3 protein is CASSQVAGGPYEQYF.

Measured by frequency, this clonotype is medium-sized. The chain recombines TRBV12-3 or TRBV12-4 with TRBJ2-5; the D call from TCRdb, TRBD1, cannot be confirmed without DNA. CDR3 length: 16 amino acids. CDR3 residues: CASSPQPIGGGETQYF.